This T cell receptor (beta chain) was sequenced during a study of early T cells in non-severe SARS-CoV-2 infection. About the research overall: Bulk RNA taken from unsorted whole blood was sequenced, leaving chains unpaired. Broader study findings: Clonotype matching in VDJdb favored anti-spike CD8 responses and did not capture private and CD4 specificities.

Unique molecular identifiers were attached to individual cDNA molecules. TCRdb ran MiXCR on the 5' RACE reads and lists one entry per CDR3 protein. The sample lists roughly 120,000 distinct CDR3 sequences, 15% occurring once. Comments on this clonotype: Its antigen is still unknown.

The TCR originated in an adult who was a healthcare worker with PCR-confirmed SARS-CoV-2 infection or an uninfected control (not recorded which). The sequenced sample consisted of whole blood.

The CDR3 is CASTDGPEPQHF. The CDR3 DNA sequence: TGTGCCAGCACCGATGGCCCAGAGCCCCAGCATTTT. The V call is TRBV7-9, the J call TRBJ1-5; D call uncertain. The CDR3 is made up of 12 amino acids. Germline V gene sequence: CDR1 SEHNR, CDR2 FQNEAQ (reference sequence). V lost 7 bases and J lost 8, with 12 bases in between.